This T cell receptor (beta chain) comes out of a study of blood T cell repertoires in COVID-19 (dated by TCRdb to 2018 to 2021). General notes on the study: The collaborator samples originated in the United States, Italy and Spain and spanned the acute and convalescent phases of COVID-19. The prospective study material was composed of cDNA or gDNA derived from T cells, B-cell-depleted T cells, or PBMCs. Subjects who had been exposed to COVID-19, were actively infected with it, or had recovered from it provided the deeply sampled blood TCRbeta repertoires that made up the dataset. The repertoires were released in a freely available public database intended as a resource for research on the immune response to SARS-CoV-2. Samples were obtained from the ongoing ImmuneRACE study (first 160 participants) and from 1,254 subjects provided by 6 global collaborators. A de-identified subject ID, COVID-19 status, age in years and sex were almost always included in the sample metadata. HLA class I and class II types, where available, came from metadata supplied by the sample provider rather than from assay-based typing.

TCRbeta CDR3 regions were amplified from genomic DNA using the immunoSEQ Assay, a bias-controlled multiplex PCR. In the authors' own workflow: The number of nucleated cells in each sample was estimated from the amplification of reference gene primers within the assay. To quantify the absolute abundance of each unique TCRbeta CDR3 rearrangement, sequence reads were collapsed and filtered. For each sample, productive Simpson clonality was calculated as the square root of Simpson's diversity index across productive rearrangements. Held by TCRdb, this immuneACCESS table contains in-frame sequences only and omits some clones. Under half of the omission traces to an unresolved V gene where checked; the cause of the rest is unknown. For V, J and clone size, that table is used; D and trimming come from the DNA. The sample records 84,000 or so clones, 65% to 80% of which are singletons. Of the sample, about 11% is held by the ten largest clones.

CDR1 and CDR2 (GTSNPN, SVGIG) derive from the germline V gene (reference sequence). The CDR3, cysteine through phenylalanine, is 15 amino acids long. Solely the CDR3 DNA is kept, with 45 bases framed from the first base. Trimmed from V: 3 bases; trimmed from J: 1 base; junction bases lacking a gene match: 8. The collaborating institutions used their own protocols to collect whole blood in K2EDTA tubes. Collaborator samples were shipped for TCRbeta analysis as frozen whole blood, isolated PBMCs, or DNA extracted from either sample type. Points on this clone: The antigen this receptor binds is unknown. No base quality values were provided; no much bigger clone lies one nucleotide off.

Results the study describes overall, beyond this receptor: How much clinical and demographic metadata was included differed by source and by participant, and the metadata was provided uncurated.

Sequenced material: peripheral blood. This receptor chain uses TRBV30 and TRBJ2-7, and 8 junctional nucleotides match TRBD1. This clonotype originated in an older man with acute or convalescent COVID-19. The CDR3 protein is CAWSHGRTGSYEQYF. The DNA sequence is TGTGCCTGGAGCCATGGCCGGACAGGGTCCTACGAGCAGTACTTC.